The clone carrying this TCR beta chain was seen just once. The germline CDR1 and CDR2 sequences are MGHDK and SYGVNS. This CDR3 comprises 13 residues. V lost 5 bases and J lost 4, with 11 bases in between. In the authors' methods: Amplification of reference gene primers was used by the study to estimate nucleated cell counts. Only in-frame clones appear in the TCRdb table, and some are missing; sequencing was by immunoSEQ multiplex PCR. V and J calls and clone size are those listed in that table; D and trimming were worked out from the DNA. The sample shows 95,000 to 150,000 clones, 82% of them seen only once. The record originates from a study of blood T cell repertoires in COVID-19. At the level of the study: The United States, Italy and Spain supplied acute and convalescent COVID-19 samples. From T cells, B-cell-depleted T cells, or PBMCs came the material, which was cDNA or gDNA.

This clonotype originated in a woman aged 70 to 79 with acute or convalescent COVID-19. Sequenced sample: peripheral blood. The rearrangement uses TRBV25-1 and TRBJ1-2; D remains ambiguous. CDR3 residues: CASSLGEGYGYTF. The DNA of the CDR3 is TGTGCCAGCAGTTTAGGAGAGGGCTATGGCTACACCTTC.